The 20 T cell receptor beta chains presented below share a single source sample, sequenced in a study of siplizumab effects on memory and regulatory T cells. Clones were read by immunoSEQ multiplex PCR, and TCRdb kept only the in-frame ones, dropping some. The top ten hold roughly 0.17% of the sample, which has about 120,000 clones, around 93% seen once. The sequenced material came from non-Treg CD4+ T cells sorted from blood. These receptors originate from a human donor in good health.

V is TRBV6-5 and J is TRBJ1-1; no clear D. The V end was cut by 6 bases, the J end by 0 bases, with 11 bases between. This CDR3 has 14 residues. The germline V gene has CDR1 MNHEY and CDR2 SVGAGI. CDR3 nucleotide sequence: TGTGCCAGCAGCTACCGGGTCATGAACACTGAAGCTTTCTTT. Protein sequence: CASSYRVMNTEAFF.

As for this clone: Relative to the germline gene, one junction end is altered; a read error may explain this. The chain uses TRBV7-9 and TRBJ2-5; no reliable D call. Germline-derived CDR1 and CDR2 are SEHNR and FQNEAQ (reference sequence). There are 8 residues in the CDR3. The DNA for the CDR3 is TGTGCCAGCAGCCTACACAACTTC. It specifies CASSLHNF.

A note on this clone: The junction and the germline gene differ at one end; a read error may be behind it. The chain has TRBV9 and TRBJ2-5; 8 bases line up with TRBD2. Per the germline V gene, CDR1 is SGDLS and CDR2 is YYNGEE. The CDR3 is 18 amino acids. CDR3 sequence reads: CASSASGGQIAYQEPQYF. DNA for the CDR3: TGTGCCAGCAGCGCCTCGGGGGGGCAGATCGCGTACCAAGAGCCCCAGTACTTC.

The chain carries TRBV10-2 and TRBJ2-1; a possible D gene is TRBD1 (6 bases). Germline assignment: CDR1 WSHSY and CDR2 SAAADI. V lost 8 bases, J lost 9 bases, and 20 bases lay in between. This CDR3 spans 14 amino acids. The CDR3 bases are TGCGCCAGCGATCCGGGACATCAATTCGGTGAGCAGTTCTTC. Its protein is CASDPGHQFGEQFF.

This chain joins TRBV6-5 and TRBJ1-4; a weak D match, TRBD1 (6 bases). From germline, CDR1 is MNHEY and CDR2 SVGAGI. CDR3 length equals 14 residues. Trimming shortened V by 5 bases and J by 8 bases, and 15 bases separated the two germline ends. The CDR3 nucleotides read TGTGCCAGCAGTCCTGACAGGCCGCGGGAAAAACTGTTTTTT. Protein sequence: CASSPDRPREKLFF.

The CDR3 sequence: CATSSISGDPGYNEQFF. In DNA form, the CDR3 reads TGTGCCACCAGCAGTATATCTGGGGACCCCGGCTACAATGAGCAGTTCTTC. J is TRBJ2-1 and V is TRBV15; D is tentatively TRBD1 or TRBD2 (5 bases each). The CDR3 is 17 residues long. Germline CDR1 and CDR2: LNHNV and YYDKDF (reference sequence). V was trimmed by 3 bases and J by 3 bases, leaving 18 bases between them.

The rearrangement uses TRBV6-4 and TRBJ2-5; no firm D call. V lost 6 bases and J 4 bases, leaving 18 bases between the germline ends. CDR3 length: 15 amino acids. The V gene's germline CDR1 is MRHNA and CDR2 SNTAGT. The CDR3 loop reads CASSERHGGAETQYF. CDR3 bases: TGTGCCAGCAGCGAAAGACATGGTGGAGCAGAGACCCAGTACTTC.

This clone is a singleton in its sample. The chain uses TRBV4-1 and TRBJ2-7, with 11 bases lining up with TRBD2. V dropped 1 base and J dropped 4; count of bases not matched to a gene: 6. Per the germline V gene, CDR1 is MGHRA and CDR2 is YSYEKL. The CDR3 is 16 amino acids. The CDR3 bases are TGCGCCAGCAGCCAAGGAATAGCGGGGGGGCCGTACGAGCAGTACTTC. Translating gives CASSQGIAGGPYEQYF.

V and J are TRBV30 and TRBJ1-4; TRBD1 matches 7 bases. Unmatched junction bases numbered 7, after V lost 4 bases and J lost 5 bases. CDR3 length equals 14 residues. Germline V gene sequence: CDR1 GTSNPN, CDR2 SVGIG (reference sequence). CDR3 sequence: CAWIPRGGNEKLFF. DNA of the CDR3: TGTGCCTGGATACCCAGGGGGGGCAATGAAAAACTGTTTTTT.

The chain couples TRBV6-5 to TRBJ1-1; unclear D gene. This CDR3 region has 15 residues. The V and J ends lost 0 bases and 2 bases respectively, with 10 bases between them. Germline V gene sequence: CDR1 MNHEY, CDR2 SVGAGI. The CDR3 DNA reads as TGTGCCAGCAGTTACTCAGTTTGGACCAACACTGAAGCTTTCTTT. Translation: CASSYSVWTNTEAFF.

This chain connects TRBV9 to TRBJ2-1; 13 bases line up with TRBD2. This CDR3 has 15 residues. From germline, CDR1 is SGDLS and CDR2 YYNGEE. Trimming at V came to 3 bases and at J to 3 bases, leaving 0 bases not matched to a gene. The CDR3 region has the DNA TGTGCCAGCAGCGGACTAGCGGGGGGCTACAATGAGCAGTTCTTC. This codes for CASSGLAGGYNEQFF.

The V call is TRBV7-3, the J call TRBJ1-6, with D possibly TRBD1 on 5 matching bases. Per germline, CDR1 SGHTA and CDR2 FQGTGA. This CDR3 has 15 amino acids. The V end lost 6 bases, the J end lost 5 bases, and 14 bases lay between the germline ends. This CDR3 reads CASSSFPDNNSPLHF. As DNA, the CDR3 is TGTGCCAGCAGTTCATTTCCGGACAATAATTCACCCCTCCACTTT.

The chain is built from TRBV14 and TRBJ2-2; 12 nucleotides line up with TRBD1. This CDR3 contains 18 residues. Germline V gives CDR1 SGHDN, CDR2 FVKESK. V dropped 7 bases and J dropped 0; count of bases not matched to a gene: 9. The DNA of the CDR3 is TGTGCCAGCAATCCGGGACAGGGGGCTCTAGCGAACACCGGGGAGCTGTTTTTT. Its translation: CASNPGQGALANTGELFF.

The V and J genes are TRBV11-3 and TRBJ2-1; 8 bases fit TRBD2. V lost 5 bases to trimming and J lost 7 bases; unmatched junction nucleotides: 1. The CDR3 covers 12 residues. CDR1 and CDR2 from the germline V gene are SGHNT and YENEEA. The CDR3 loop is CASSTSGNEQFF. The CDR3 bases are TGTGCCAGCAGCACTAGCGGTAATGAGCAGTTCTTC.

This clone was seen only a few times. DNA for the CDR3: TGTGCCTGGAGCCCCCAACAGGGTCAGCCCCAGCATTTT. Its protein is CAWSPQQGQPQHF. V usage is TRBV30 and J usage is TRBJ1-5; tentatively, D is TRBD1 (6 bases). The CDR3 contains 13 residues. Trimming cost V 3 bases and J 6 bases, with 12 bases left between them. Per germline, CDR1 GTSNPN and CDR2 SVGIG (reference sequence).

V and J are TRBV7-9 and TRBJ2-7; the match to TRBD1 covers 9 bases. The germline CDR1 and CDR2 sequences are SEHNR and FQNEAQ (reference sequence). The V segment lost 1 base and the J segment 5 bases; nucleotides outside the gene matches: 3. The CDR3 has 14 amino acids. This chain's CDR3 is CASSLGQGDHEQYF. The DNA for the CDR3 is TGTGCCAGCAGCTTAGGACAGGGGGATCACGAGCAGTACTTC.

The V call is TRBV6-1, the J call TRBJ1-2, with 7 bases identical to TRBD1. CDR1 MNHNS and CDR2 SASEGT come from the germline V gene. The junction had 3 bases not matched to a gene; V was cut back by 1 base and J by 1 base. The CDR3 consists of 15 residues. The CDR3 reads CASSEGGTVNYGYTF. The CDR3 DNA reads TGTGCCAGCAGTGAAGGAGGGACAGTTAACTATGGCTACACCTTC.

Points on this clone: Likely a read error: the CDR3 ends without its conserved phenylalanine or tryptophan. No DNA is shown, since the ends of the CDR3 on it are uncertain; the CDR3 is the one TCRdb lists. The J gene is TRBJ2-7, the V gene TRBV6-1; TRBD2, the table's D call, lacks a check against the DNA. CDR1 MNHNS and CDR2 SASEGT come from the germline V gene. A total of 11 residues make up the CDR3, ends included. The CDR3: CASSEGQRASL.

In this sample, this clone turned up once. The chain carries TRBV10-2 and TRBJ2-2; 9 bases match TRBD2. The V segment lost 8 bases and the J segment 6 bases; nucleotides outside the gene matches: 4. CDR1 and CDR2 from the germline V gene are WSHSY and SAAADI. CDR3 length: 13 residues. DNA for the CDR3: TGCGCCAGCGACGCGGGGGGGCCCGGGGAGCTGTTTTTT. It yields the protein CASDAGGPGELFF.

CDR3 amino acids: CASSLLSGGGETQYF. CDR3 nucleotide sequence: TGCGCCAGCAGCTTGCTAAGCGGGGGAGGAGAGACCCAGTACTTC. V usage is TRBV5-1 and J usage is TRBJ2-5, with TRBD2 matching over 8 bases. Germline assignment: CDR1 SGHRS and CDR2 YFSETQ. Trimming at V came to 1 base and at J to 4 bases, leaving 6 bases not matched to a gene. There are 15 residues in the CDR3.